The source of this TCR beta chain is a study of blood T cell repertoires in COVID-19. Libraries were prepared by immunoSEQ multiplex PCR; TCRdb keeps only in-frame clonotypes and omits some of them. Counted here are tens of thousands of clones, roughly 70% occurring once; the ten biggest clones make up roughly 13%. The sample consisted of peripheral blood. This clonotype originated in a woman in her 70s with acute or convalescent COVID-19.

CDR3 region: CASTPGGLRRTDTQYF. As DNA, the CDR3 is TGTGCCAGCACCCCCGGGGGGCTTAGACGCACAGATACGCAGTATTTT. V is TRBV6-2 or TRBV6-3 and J is TRBJ2-3; D may be TRBD2 (7 bases). CDR1 is MNHEY and CDR2 is SVGEGT in the germline V gene. The CDR3 runs to 16 residues. The V gene lost 7 bases and the J gene lost 1 base, with 18 bases spanning the gap.